A selection of T cell receptor beta chains follows, all from one sample in a study of blood T cell repertoires in COVID-19. The table came from immunoSEQ multiplex PCR; TCRdb's copy has only in-frame clones and leaves some out. Of about 120,000 clones in the sample, 80% to 90% were seen once. Sequencing used peripheral blood. The source is a woman aged 45-65 years with acute or convalescent COVID-19. The CDR3 runs from the conserved cysteine through the conserved F or W. D genes are given only for firm matches. For some rows the clone size is stated as once, few or many, or as a class when expanded; others skip it.

size: .; V: TRBV24-1; J: TRBJ2-3; D: TRBD1; CDR3: CATSDFGTGVTDTQYF; DNA: TGTGCCACCAGTGATTTTGGGACAGGGGTCACAGATACGCAGTATTTT
size: .; V: TRBV9; J: TRBJ2-5; D: TRBD1; CDR3: CASSFRQGTQYF; DNA: TGTGCCAGCAGCTTTCGACAGGGGACCCAGTACTTC
size: .; V: TRBV5-1; J: TRBJ2-5; D: .; CDR3: CASSLGQAETQYF; DNA: TGCGCCAGCAGCTTGGGACAGGCAGAGACCCAGTACTTC
size: .; V: TRBV6-4; J: TRBJ1-2; D: TRBD1; CDR3: CASSPTGEPFYGYTF; DNA: TGTGCCAGCAGCCCCACAGGGGAACCCTTCTATGGCTACACCTTC
size: .; V: TRBV24-1; J: TRBJ1-5; D: .; CDR3: CATSQAGQDQPQHF; DNA: TGTGCCACCAGTCAGGCAGGGCAGGATCAGCCCCAGCATTTT
size: .; V: TRBV18; J: TRBJ1-2; D: TRBD1; CDR3: CASSPTRGQGPPPNGYTF; DNA: TGTGCCAGCTCACCCACCCGGGGACAGGGCCCTCCTCCGAATGGCTACACCTTC
size: .; V: TRBV3-1/TRBV3-2; J: TRBJ2-1; D: TRBD2; CDR3: CASSPSGGSGQFF; DNA: TGTGCCAGCAGTCCAAGCGGGGGGAGTGGGCAGTTCTTC
size: .; V: TRBV4-3; J: TRBJ1-2; D: .; CDR3: CASSQEPGYGYTF; DNA: TGCGCCAGCAGCCAAGAGCCAGGGTATGGCTACACCTTC
size: .; V: TRBV6-5; J: TRBJ1-1; D: .; CDR3: CASSPPGGSAFF; DNA: TGTGCCAGCAGTCCACCGGGGGGTTCAGCTTTCTTT
size: .; V: TRBV7-2; J: TRBJ2-5; D: .; CDR3: CASSLGPTGHVSGETQYF; DNA: TGTGCCAGCAGCTTAGGGCCCACAGGCCACGTATCAGGGGAGACCCAGTACTTC
size: .; V: TRBV18; J: TRBJ2-2; D: TRBD2; CDR3: CASSPWGSGANTGELFF; DNA: TGTGCCAGCTCACCCTGGGGTAGCGGGGCCAACACCGGGGAGCTGTTTTTT
size: once; V: TRBV27; J: TRBJ1-1; D: .; CDR3: CASSPHGGTEAFF; DNA: TGTGCCAGCAGTCCCCACGGAGGAACTGAAGCTTTCTTT
size: once; V: TRBV7-6; J: TRBJ2-2; D: TRBD2; CDR3: CASSLSGGPGELFF; DNA: TGTGCCAGCAGCTTAAGCGGGGGGCCCGGGGAGCTGTTTTTT
size: .; V: TRBV3-1/TRBV3-2; J: TRBJ1-2; D: .; CDR3: CASSQQQGGYTF; DNA: TGTGCCAGCAGCCAACAACAGGGAGGCTACACCTTC
size: .; V: TRBV6-2/TRBV6-3; J: TRBJ1-2; D: .; CDR3: CASSYSDYGYTF; DNA: TGTGCCAGCAGTTATTCGGACTATGGCTACACCTTC
size: .; V: TRBV6-1; J: TRBJ2-3; D: .; CDR3: CASSEEGLGSNTQYF; DNA: TGTGCCAGCAGTGAGGAGGGACTGGGTTCGAATACGCAGTATTTT
size: .; V: TRBV9; J: TRBJ1-5; D: TRBD1; CDR3: CASSAGPGTGFGSNQPQHF; DNA: TGTGCCAGCAGCGCAGGTCCCGGGACAGGGTTCGGGAGCAATCAGCCCCAGCATTTT
size: .; V: TRBV29-1; J: TRBJ2-7; D: TRBD1; CDR3: CSVVKGQAGEQYF; DNA: TGCAGCGTCGTAAAGGGACAGGCGGGCGAGCAGTACTTC
size: .; V: TRBV2; J: TRBJ1-2; D: .; CDR3: CASSARTEHYGYTF; DNA: TGTGCCAGCAGTGCAAGGACAGAGCACTATGGCTACACCTTC
size: .; V: TRBV5-6; J: TRBJ1-5; D: .; CDR3: CASSLGQIHNQPQHF; DNA: TGTGCCAGCAGCTTGGGGCAGATCCACAATCAGCCCCAGCATTTT
size: once; V: TRBV7-2; J: TRBJ2-3; D: .; CDR3: CASSLASGRADTQYF; DNA: TGTGCCAGCAGCTTAGCCTCTGGGCGGGCGGATACGCAGTATTTT
size: .; V: TRBV4-3; J: TRBJ2-3; D: .; CDR3: CASSQDLGGMADTQYF; DNA: TGCGCCAGCAGCCAAGATTTGGGGGGAATGGCAGATACGCAGTATTTT
size: .; V: TRBV19; J: TRBJ2-5; D: .; CDR3: CASTAGETQYF; DNA: TGTGCCAGTACTGCAGGGGAGACCCAGTACTTC
size: .; V: TRBV19; J: TRBJ2-3; D: .; CDR3: CASSSRTLSTDTQYF; DNA: TGTGCCAGTAGTTCTAGGACATTGAGCACAGATACGCAGTATTTT
size: .; V: TRBV9; J: TRBJ2-5; D: TRBD2; CDR3: CASSVGGSGPQETQYF; DNA: TGTGCCAGCAGCGTAGGGGGTAGCGGGCCACAAGAGACCCAGTACTTC
size: .; V: TRBV6-2/TRBV6-3; J: TRBJ2-5; D: TRBD2; CDR3: CASSYSTWSSGIQETQYF; DNA: TGTGCCAGCAGTTACTCGACGTGGTCTAGCGGGATCCAAGAGACCCAGTACTTC
size: .; V: TRBV4-1; J: TRBJ2-7; D: TRBD1; CDR3: CASSHLLGQGAREQYF; DNA: TGCGCCAGCAGCCACCTCTTAGGACAGGGGGCGCGGGAGCAGTACTTC
size: .; V: TRBV24-1; J: TRBJ2-7; D: .; CDR3: CATSERGSYEQYF; DNA: TGTGCCACCAGTGAGCGGGGCTCCTACGAGCAGTACTTC
size: .; V: TRBV27; J: TRBJ1-2; D: .; CDR3: CASSPRPTGNYGYTF; DNA: TGTGCCAGCAGTCCCCGCCCGACAGGAAACTATGGCTACACCTTC
size: .; V: TRBV6-5; J: TRBJ2-3; D: .; CDR3: CASSLVESHTQYF; DNA: TGTGCCAGCAGTCTCGTTGAGAGCCATACGCAGTATTTT
size: .; V: TRBV3-1/TRBV3-2; J: TRBJ2-5; D: TRBD2; CDR3: CASSPGTSGIETQYF; DNA: TGTGCCAGCAGCCCAGGGACTAGCGGGATAGAGACCCAGTACTTC
size: once; V: TRBV14; J: TRBJ1-6; D: .; CDR3: CASSLNMGSPLHF; DNA: TGTGCCAGCAGCCTCAACATGGGCTCACCCCTCCACTTT
size: .; V: TRBV29-1; J: TRBJ1-2; D: .; CDR3: CSVEVHSYGYTF; DNA: TGCAGCGTTGAAGTTCATTCCTATGGCTACACCTTC
size: .; V: TRBV3-1/TRBV3-2; J: TRBJ2-5; D: .; CDR3: CASSQALFGGWKTQYF; DNA: TGTGCCAGCAGCCAAGCCTTGTTTGGGGGCTGGAAGACCCAGTACTTC
size: .; V: TRBV6-5; J: TRBJ1-2; D: .; CDR3: CASSYSPGEGYGYTF; DNA: TGTGCCAGCAGTTACTCACCGGGGGAGGGCTATGGCTACACCTTC
size: .; V: TRBV19; J: TRBJ1-3; D: TRBD1; CDR3: CASEGQGGNTIYF; DNA: TGTGCCAGTGAGGGACAGGGAGGAAACACCATATATTTT
size: once; V: TRBV14; J: TRBJ2-2; D: TRBD1; CDR3: CASSVYRGAGELFF; DNA: TGTGCCAGCAGCGTCTACAGGGGAGCCGGGGAGCTGTTTTTT
size: .; V: TRBV3-1/TRBV3-2; J: TRBJ1-6; D: .; CDR3: CASSQEPGSGSPLHF; DNA: TGTGCCAGCAGCCAAGAGCCGGGAAGCGGTTCACCCCTCCACTTT
size: .; V: TRBV7-3; J: TRBJ2-5; D: TRBD2; CDR3: CASSWGGGLGETQYF; DNA: TGTGCCAGCAGCTGGGGCGGGGGTCTGGGAGAGACCCAGTACTTC
size: once; V: TRBV6-5; J: TRBJ2-7; D: .; CDR3: CASSYDRRDSYEQYF; DNA: TGTGCCAGCAGTTACGACCGCAGGGACTCCTACGAGCAGTACTTC
size: few; V: TRBV20-1; J: TRBJ1-2; D: TRBD1; CDR3: CSASRDSADISYGYTF; DNA: TGCAGTGCTAGTCGGGACAGTGCAGACATTTCATATGGCTACACCTTC
size: .; V: TRBV5-4; J: TRBJ1-3; D: .; CDR3: CASSPGEGRSGNTIYF; DNA: TGTGCCAGCAGCCCCGGGGAGGGCCGCTCTGGAAACACCATATATTTT
size: .; V: TRBV7-2; J: TRBJ2-7; D: .; CDR3: CASSLGAGAHEQYF; DNA: TGTGCCAGCAGCTTAGGGGCTGGGGCCCACGAGCAGTACTTC
size: .; V: TRBV7-6; J: TRBJ1-4; D: .; CDR3: CASSLARGITNEKLFF; DNA: TGTGCCAGCAGCTTAGCGCGGGGAATCACTAATGAAAAACTGTTTTTT